The clone carrying this TCR beta chain turned up a few times. Antigen specificity is unknown. In all sorted populations, purity surpassed 95%. All of the isolated RNA was reverse transcribed, so expressed TCRB transcripts were sequenced. Some clones are missing from TCRdb's copy, which holds only in-frame ones; the method was immunoSEQ multiplex PCR. The data hold about 470,000 clones, with around 28% observed a single time. The germline V gene has CDR1 SGHDT and CDR2 YYEEEE. V lost 4 bases and J lost 3, with 14 bases in between. This CDR3 has 15 amino acids. The data stem from a study of beta chain features in type 1 diabetes. For the study at large: Over all samples combined, about 99,000,000 sorted cells were examined. Overall study results and limits: Within the patient group, naive, central memory and Treg TCRB repertoires appeared more similar to each other than within healthy donors.

The sequence came from a man aged 18-30 years in good health. Sequencing used naive CD4+ T cells from blood. This chain connects TRBV5-6 to TRBJ2-1; D might be TRBD1 or TRBD2, each matching 5 bases. The CDR3 coding sequence is TGTGCCAGCAGCCGACCGGGACGGAACTACAATGAGCAGTTCTTC. Translation gives CASSRPGRNYNEQFF.